This T cell receptor (beta chain) was observed in a study of cytomegalovirus exposure and HLA in healthy donors. Study outcomes and limitations: A later look showed TCR association rates differing by HLA locus, highest for DRB1 and lowest for HLA-C. Common viral pathogens seemed, in a later analysis, to connect with several of the most significant clusters. Among the CMV-associated chains, three were confirmed in vitro as specific for CMV antigens.

V dropped 1 base and J dropped 7; count of bases not matched to a gene: 9. The CDR3 loop spans 17 amino acids. From germline, CDR1 is SGHRS and CDR2 YFSETQ. The PCR contained 60 Vbeta and 13 Jbeta primers. TCRdb's copy holds only in-frame clones and misses some; the assay was immunoSEQ multiplex PCR. This sample has 70,000 to 95,000 clones, with about two thirds found just once. Notes on this clone: Its target is unknown.

The receptor was isolated from a woman aged 25 to 45 in good health and CMV-seropositive. Sequenced input: PBMCs. The V call is TRBV5-1, the J call TRBJ2-1, with TRBD2 matching 12 bases. The CDR3 is CASSLFSLAGGGNEQFF. For the CDR3, the DNA is TGCGCCAGCAGCTTGTTCTCACTAGCGGGGGGCGGGAATGAGCAGTTCTTC. The full variable domain, its missing parts supplied by reference TRBV5-1 and TRBJ2-1, is KAGVTQTPRYLIKTRGQQVTLSCSPISGHRSVSWYQQTPGQGLQFLFEYFSETQRNKGNFPGRFSGRQFSNSRSEMNVSTLELGDSALYLCASSLFSLAGGGNEQFFGPGTRLTVL.